The rows below give T cell receptor beta chains drawn from one sample of a study of blood T cell repertoires in COVID-19. This table comes from immunoSEQ multiplex PCR, and its TCRdb copy is limited to in-frame clones, with some not included. The table includes over 110,000 clones, about four fifths detected once. Sample: peripheral blood. These receptor sequences come from a human donor in a cohort sampled during active COVID-19. Each CDR3 is given with its conserved first and last residue. D genes are given only for firm matches. Not every row has a clone size; where given, it reads once, few, many or a size class.

DNA: TGTGCCAGCAGCTTGGGACGCCAGGGGAGTGAGCAGTACTTC
CDR3: CASSLGRQGSEQYF
V: TRBV5-6
J: TRBJ2-7
D: .
size: .

DNA: TGTGCCAGCAGTCCCCACGGCTCTGGGGCCAACGTCCTGACTTTC
CDR3: CASSPHGSGANVLTF
V: TRBV28
J: TRBJ2-6
D: .
size: .

DNA: TGTGCCAGCAGCCGAAATGGGGGGTCTAGCGGTTACGAGCAGTACTTC
CDR3: CASSRNGGSSGYEQYF
V: TRBV7-3
J: TRBJ2-7
D: TRBD2
size: .

DNA: TGCGCCAGCAGCGATATACAGGGGGCTAATGAAAAACTGTTTTTT
CDR3: CASSDIQGANEKLFF
V: TRBV5-1
J: TRBJ1-4
D: TRBD1
size: .

DNA: TGTGCCAGTTCATTAGCCCGGTTGGATACGCAGTATTTT
CDR3: CASSLARLDTQYF
V: TRBV19
J: TRBJ2-3
D: .
size: .

DNA: TGTGCCAGCAGCCAAGTGGGGCAGGGATCCTACGAGCAGTACTTC
CDR3: CASSQVGQGSYEQYF
V: TRBV4-2
J: TRBJ2-7
D: .
size: .

DNA: TGTGCCAGCAGCGCACTCCGGGACAGGGCTAGGGGCAATCAGCCCCAGCATTTT
CDR3: CASSALRDRARGNQPQHF
V: TRBV3-1/TRBV3-2
J: TRBJ1-5
D: TRBD1
size: .

DNA: TGCGCCAGCAGCCCCTGGACTGGTGGCTCCTACGAGCAGTACTTC
CDR3: CASSPWTGGSYEQYF
V: TRBV5-1
J: TRBJ2-7
D: .
size: few

DNA: TGTGCCAGCAGCCAAGAGACAGGGGTAGGGGTGAATCCGCAGTACTTC
CDR3: CASSQETGVGVNPQYF
V: TRBV3-1/TRBV3-2
J: TRBJ2-7
D: TRBD1
size: .

DNA: TGTGCCAGCAGCCGTCTACAGACCGGAAACACCATATATTTT
CDR3: CASSRLQTGNTIYF
V: TRBV7-2
J: TRBJ1-3
D: .
size: once

DNA: TGTGCCAGCAGGGGGCGAGAGAGCTCTGGGGCCAACGTCCTGACTTTC
CDR3: CASRGRESSGANVLTF
V: TRBV27
J: TRBJ2-6
D: .
size: .

DNA: TGTGCCATCAGTGAGCTCCAGGGTGGTGAGCAGTACTTC
CDR3: CAISELQGGEQYF
V: TRBV10-3
J: TRBJ2-7
D: .
size: many

DNA: TGTGCAAGTCGCTTAGCCGGGACAGGGGTTTTAAATGAGCAGTTCTTC
CDR3: CASRLAGTGVLNEQFF
V: TRBV12-2
J: TRBJ2-1
D: .
size: .

DNA: TGTGCCAGCAGGAGAGTTAAACATAATTCACCCCTCCACTTT
CDR3: CASRRVKHNSPLHF
V: TRBV28
J: TRBJ1-6
D: .
size: .

DNA: TGTGCCAGCAGCTTATCCGGTGGGAGGGCTAATGAGCAGTTCTTC
CDR3: CASSLSGGRANEQFF
V: TRBV7-2
J: TRBJ2-1
D: TRBD2
size: .

DNA: TGTGCCAGCAGTTACTCGAGTGGGCTGAGGGGGTACGAGCAGTACTTC
CDR3: CASSYSSGLRGYEQYF
V: TRBV6-5
J: TRBJ2-7
D: .
size: .

DNA: TGTGCCAGTAGTCACCGCCTTTTAACTAGCGGATTAACTCAAGAGACCCAGTACTTC
CDR3: CASSHRLLTSGLTQETQYF
V: TRBV19
J: TRBJ2-5
D: TRBD2
size: .

DNA: TGTGCCAGCAGCTTCGAGTCATGGACAGTCACTGAAGCTTTCTTT
CDR3: CASSFESWTVTEAFF
V: TRBV5-8
J: TRBJ1-1
D: .
size: .

DNA: TGCGCCAGCAGCTGGGGAAGCGGGCCCACAGATACGCAGTATTTT
CDR3: CASSWGSGPTDTQYF
V: TRBV5-1
J: TRBJ2-3
D: .
size: .

DNA: TGTGCCAGTACCGATCGGGACAGGGGGAGCCTCAATCAGCCCCAGCATTTT
CDR3: CASTDRDRGSLNQPQHF
V: TRBV19
J: TRBJ1-5
D: TRBD1
size: many

DNA: TGCGCCAGCAGCCCTAGGGGTAGCGGGTCCTACGAGCAGTACTTC
CDR3: CASSPRGSGSYEQYF
V: TRBV5-1
J: TRBJ2-7
D: TRBD2
size: .

DNA: TGTGCCAGCAGCCGGAGCGGGGCGAGGTCACCCCTCCACTTT
CDR3: CASSRSGARSPLHF
V: TRBV3-1/TRBV3-2
J: TRBJ1-6
D: .
size: few

DNA: TGTGCCAGCAGTCCCCTCCCGGGACAGGGGGCCCAAGTATGGTATGGCTACACCTTC
CDR3: CASSPLPGQGAQVWYGYTF
V: TRBV27
J: TRBJ1-2
D: TRBD1
size: .

DNA: TGTGCCAGCAGATCAACAGGGTCAGCAACTAATGAAAAACTGTTTTTT
CDR3: CASRSTGSATNEKLFF
V: TRBV6-6
J: TRBJ1-4
D: .
size: .

DNA: TGTGCCAGCAGTGATACACGGAGTTACCCCGGGGAGCAGTACTTC
CDR3: CASSDTRSYPGEQYF
V: TRBV6-4
J: TRBJ2-7
D: .
size: .

DNA: TGTGCCAGCAGTTTTCTGATCCTACCACCCAATGAGCAGTTCTTC
CDR3: CASSFLILPPNEQFF
V: TRBV27
J: TRBJ2-1
D: .
size: .

DNA: TGCAGTGCTAGTTCTGGGGCCAGGGATACGCAGTATTTT
CDR3: CSASSGARDTQYF
V: TRBV20-1
J: TRBJ2-3
D: .
size: .

DNA: TGTGCCAGCAGCCAGGGACAGGGGATTTACGAGCAGTACTTC
CDR3: CASSQGQGIYEQYF
V: TRBV6-2/TRBV6-3
J: TRBJ2-7
D: TRBD1
size: .

DNA: TGTGCCAGCAGCCAGGAGGGGTACACTGAAGCTTTCTTT
CDR3: CASSQEGYTEAFF
V: TRBV3-1/TRBV3-2
J: TRBJ1-1
D: .
size: .

DNA: TGTGCCACCAGCAGAGGTGGTAGCGGATTCTACGAGCAGTACTTC
CDR3: CATSRGGSGFYEQYF
V: TRBV15
J: TRBJ2-7
D: .
size: .

DNA: TGTGCCAGCAGCACGAGGACTAGCCGCAATGAGCAGTTCTTC
CDR3: CASSTRTSRNEQFF
V: TRBV5-4
J: TRBJ2-1
D: TRBD2
size: .

DNA: TGCGCCAGCAGCCTCCGGGACTCACGGTTGAGCAATCAGCCCCAGCATTTT
CDR3: CASSLRDSRLSNQPQHF
V: TRBV4-1
J: TRBJ1-5
D: .
size: .

DNA: TGTGCCAGCAGCTTAGTCGCGGGCAGCTTCAACTATGGCTACACCTTC
CDR3: CASSLVAGSFNYGYTF
V: TRBV7-2
J: TRBJ1-2
D: .
size: few

DNA: TGTGCCAGCAGTGAAGCTCCTGGGACAGCATATAGCAATCAGCCCCAGCATTTT
CDR3: CASSEAPGTAYSNQPQHF
V: TRBV6-1
J: TRBJ1-5
D: TRBD1
size: .

DNA: TGTGCCAGCACCCTTAGGGGTTTGACTGAAGCTTTCTTT
CDR3: CASTLRGLTEAFF
V: TRBV13
J: TRBJ1-1
D: .
size: .

DNA: TGTGCCAGCGGACAGGGGTCGGAGACCCAGTACTTC
CDR3: CASGQGSETQYF
V: TRBV9
J: TRBJ2-5
D: TRBD1
size: .